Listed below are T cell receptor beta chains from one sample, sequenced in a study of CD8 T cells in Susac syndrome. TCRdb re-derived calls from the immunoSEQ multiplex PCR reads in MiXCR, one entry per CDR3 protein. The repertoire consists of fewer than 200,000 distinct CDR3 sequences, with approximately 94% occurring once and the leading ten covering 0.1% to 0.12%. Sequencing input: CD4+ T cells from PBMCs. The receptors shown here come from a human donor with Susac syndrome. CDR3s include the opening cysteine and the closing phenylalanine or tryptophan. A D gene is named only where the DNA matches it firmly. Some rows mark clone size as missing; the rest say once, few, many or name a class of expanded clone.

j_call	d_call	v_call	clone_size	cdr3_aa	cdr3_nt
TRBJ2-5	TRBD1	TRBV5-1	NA	CASSSTGSETQYF	TGCGCCAGCAGCTCGACAGGGTCGGAGACCCAGTACTTC
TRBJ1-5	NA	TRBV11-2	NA	CASSFVLTSPQHF	TGTGCCAGCAGCTTTGTCCTGACGTCGCCCCAGCATTTT
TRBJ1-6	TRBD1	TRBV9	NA	CASSTRDRGLYNSPLHF	TGTGCCAGCAGCACCAGGGACAGGGGGCTCTATAATTCACCCCTCCACTTT
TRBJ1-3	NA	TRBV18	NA	CASSRSGLRGNTIYF	TGTGCCAGCTCTCGATCAGGGCTCCGTGGAAACACCATATATTTT
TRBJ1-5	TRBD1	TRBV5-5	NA	CASSLETGGNQPQHF	TGTGCCAGCAGCTTGGAGACAGGGGGAAATCAGCCCCAGCATTTT
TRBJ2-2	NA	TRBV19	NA	CASSSEDRTGELFF	TGTGCCAGTAGCTCCGAAGACAGAACCGGGGAGCTGTTTTTT
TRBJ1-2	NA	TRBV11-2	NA	CASSDPAGVLYGYTF	TGTGCCAGCAGCGACCCGGCCGGGGTGCTTTATGGCTACACCTTC
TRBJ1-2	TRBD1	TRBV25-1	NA	CASSESGRGRLDYGYTF	TGTGCCAGCAGTGAATCGGGCAGGGGGCGCCTTGATTATGGCTACACCTTC
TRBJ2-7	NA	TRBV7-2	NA	CASSSYTTGEQYF	TGTGCCAGCAGCTCCTATACTACGGGTGAGCAGTACTTC
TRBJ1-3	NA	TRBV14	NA	CASSQALSSSGNTIYF	TGTGCCAGCAGCCAAGCCCTCTCCTCCTCTGGAAACACCATATATTTT
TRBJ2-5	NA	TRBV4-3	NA	CASSPRLGVFQETQYF	TGCGCCAGCAGCCCTCGACTGGGGGTATTTCAAGAGACCCAGTACTTC
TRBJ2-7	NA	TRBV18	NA	CASSPSRDTYYEQYF	TGTGCCAGCTCACCATCTCGGGACACCTATTACGAGCAGTACTTC
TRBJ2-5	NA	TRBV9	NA	CASSVGAAKETQYF	TGTGCCAGCAGCGTAGGGGCGGCAAAAGAGACCCAGTACTTC
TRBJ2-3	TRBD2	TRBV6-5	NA	CASRPGTSGWDTQYF	TGTGCCAGCAGGCCAGGGACTAGCGGGTGGGATACGCAGTATTTT
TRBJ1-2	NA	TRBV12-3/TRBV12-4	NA	CASRAAGRDGYTF	TGTGCCAGCAGGGCGGCAGGGAGGGATGGCTACACCTTC
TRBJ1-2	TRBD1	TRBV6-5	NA	CASRPQGQLYGYTF	TGTGCCAGCAGGCCCCAGGGACAGTTGTATGGCTACACCTTC
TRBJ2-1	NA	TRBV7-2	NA	CASSAFGDSYNEQFF	TGTGCCAGCAGCGCATTTGGGGACTCCTACAATGAGCAGTTCTTC
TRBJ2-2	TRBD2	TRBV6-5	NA	CASSLAGVLTGELFF	TGTGCCAGCAGTCTAGCGGGTGTCCTTACCGGGGAGCTGTTTTTT
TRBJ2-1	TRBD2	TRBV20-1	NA	CSARERGVNNEQFF	TGCAGTGCTAGAGAGCGGGGGGTTAACAATGAGCAGTTCTTC
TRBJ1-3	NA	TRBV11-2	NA	CASSLFGNTIYF	TGTGCCAGCAGCTTATTCGGAAACACCATATATTTT
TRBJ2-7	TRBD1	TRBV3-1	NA	CASSPRTGGRREQYF	TGTGCCAGCAGCCCTCGGACAGGGGGCAGGCGCGAGCAGTACTTC
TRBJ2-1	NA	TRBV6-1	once	CASSEGSAGGVEQFF	TGTGCCAGCAGTGAAGGGTCCGCCGGGGGCGTTGAGCAGTTCTTC
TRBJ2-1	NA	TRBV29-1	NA	CSVVEFGQFF	TGCAGCGTTGTGGAGTTCGGGCAGTTCTTC
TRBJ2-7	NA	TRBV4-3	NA	CASSQAFQESYEQYF	TGCGCCAGCAGCCAAGCCTTTCAGGAATCCTACGAGCAGTACTTC
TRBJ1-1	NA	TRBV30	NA	CAWRRGHGNTEAFF	TGTGCCTGGAGAAGGGGTCATGGGAACACTGAAGCTTTCTTT
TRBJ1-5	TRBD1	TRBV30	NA	CAWNQGADQPQHF	TGTGCCTGGAATCAGGGGGCAGACCAGCCCCAGCATTTT
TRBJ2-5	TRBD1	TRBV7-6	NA	CASSEPQGAGETQYF	TGTGCCAGCAGCGAGCCACAGGGGGCAGGGGAGACCCAGTACTTC
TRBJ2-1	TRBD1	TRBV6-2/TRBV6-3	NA	CASREGTGLPFF	TGTGCCAGCAGAGAAGGGACAGGATTGCCGTTCTTC
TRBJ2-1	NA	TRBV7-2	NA	CASSFTGTNEQFF	TGTGCCAGCAGCTTCACAGGAACTAATGAGCAGTTCTTC
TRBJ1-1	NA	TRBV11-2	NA	CARWDTNLNTEAFF	TGTGCCAGATGGGACACTAACTTGAACACTGAAGCTTTCTTT
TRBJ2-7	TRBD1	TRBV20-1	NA	CSARGQGATGEQYF	TGCAGTGCCAGGGGACAGGGGGCGACTGGCGAGCAGTACTTC
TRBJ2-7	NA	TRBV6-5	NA	CASSRTASYEQYF	TGTGCCAGCAGTAGGACAGCCTCCTACGAGCAGTACTTC
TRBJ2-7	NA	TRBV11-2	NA	CASSLGFRQGRYEQYF	TGTGCCAGCAGCTTAGGGTTTCGGCAGGGTCGGTACGAGCAGTACTTC
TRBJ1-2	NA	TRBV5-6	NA	CASSLAGGTNGYTF	TGTGCCAGCAGCTTGGCCGGGGGGACAAATGGCTACACCTTC
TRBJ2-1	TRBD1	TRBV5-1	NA	CASSFRDSRYNEQFF	TGCGCCAGCAGCTTCCGGGACAGCAGATACAATGAGCAGTTCTTC